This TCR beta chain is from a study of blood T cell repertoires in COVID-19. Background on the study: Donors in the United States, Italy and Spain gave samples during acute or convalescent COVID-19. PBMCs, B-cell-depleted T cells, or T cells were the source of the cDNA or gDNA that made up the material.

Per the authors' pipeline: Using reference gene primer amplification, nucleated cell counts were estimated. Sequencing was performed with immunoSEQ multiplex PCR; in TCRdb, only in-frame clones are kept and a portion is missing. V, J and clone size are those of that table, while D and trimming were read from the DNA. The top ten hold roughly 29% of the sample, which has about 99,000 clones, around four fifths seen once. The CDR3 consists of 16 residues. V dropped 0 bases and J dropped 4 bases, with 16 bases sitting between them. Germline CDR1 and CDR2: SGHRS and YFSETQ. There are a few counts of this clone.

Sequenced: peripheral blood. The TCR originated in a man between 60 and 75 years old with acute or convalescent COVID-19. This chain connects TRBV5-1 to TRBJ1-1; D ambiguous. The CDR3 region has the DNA TGCGCCAGCAGCTTGGACAGAGCAATCAGGTCCACTGAAGCTTTCTTT. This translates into CASSLDRAIRSTEAFF.